This T cell receptor beta chain was identified during a study of T cells in Graves' hyperthyroidism and ophthalmopathy. Study-wide results and limits: It was a median around 6 months before onset that the model predicted ophthalmopathy.

TCR beta CDR3 region amplification was performed from RNA transcripts. HTBI primers were the set used in a first-round RT-PCR of the TCR CDR3. Via MiXCR, TCRdb re-called the multiplex PCR reads, giving one row per CDR3 protein. The table records fewer than 700,000 distinct CDR3 sequences, about 15% of them present only once. Concerning this clonotype: Its specificity is unknown.

The germline CDR1 and CDR2 sequences are MGHRA and YSYEKL. V dropped 2 bases and J dropped 5 bases, with 13 bases sitting between them. This CDR3 is built from 14 residues. The sequenced sample was blood. V usage is TRBV4-1 and J usage is TRBJ2-7; D is perhaps TRBD1 (5 bases). The sequence was obtained from a woman aged 18-29 years with Graves' ophthalmopathy. The CDR3 protein is CASSQISQGHEQYF. The CDR3 nucleotides are TGCGCCAGCAGCCAAATTTCCCAGGGTCACGAGCAGTACTTC.